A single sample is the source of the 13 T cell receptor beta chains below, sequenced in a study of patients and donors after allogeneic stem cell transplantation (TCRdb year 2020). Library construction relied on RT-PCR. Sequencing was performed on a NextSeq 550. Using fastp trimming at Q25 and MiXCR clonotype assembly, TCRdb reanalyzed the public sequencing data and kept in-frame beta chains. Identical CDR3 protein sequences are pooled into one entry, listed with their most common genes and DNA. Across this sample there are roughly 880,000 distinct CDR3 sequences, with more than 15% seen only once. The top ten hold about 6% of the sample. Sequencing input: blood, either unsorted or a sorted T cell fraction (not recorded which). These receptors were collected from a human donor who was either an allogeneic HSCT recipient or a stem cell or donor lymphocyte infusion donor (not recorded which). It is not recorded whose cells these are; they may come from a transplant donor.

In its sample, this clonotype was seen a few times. CDR3 in amino acids: CASGLGKIEYF. The CDR3 DNA reads as TGTGCCAGCGGCCTGGGAAAGATCGAGTACTTC. The rearrangement joins TRBV27 to TRBJ2-7; the D is unclear. The length of the CDR3 is 11 residues. Germline CDR1 reads MNHEY; CDR2 reads SMNVEV (reference sequence). Trimming took 8 bases from V and 11 from J, leaving 16 bases between them.

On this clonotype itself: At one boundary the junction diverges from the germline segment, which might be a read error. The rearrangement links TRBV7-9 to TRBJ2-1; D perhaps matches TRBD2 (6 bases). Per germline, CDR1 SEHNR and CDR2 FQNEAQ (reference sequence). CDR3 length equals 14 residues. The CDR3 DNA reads TGTGCCAGCAGCCCAACCGGGACTCTGAATGAGCAGTCCTTC. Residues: CASSPTGTLNEQSF.

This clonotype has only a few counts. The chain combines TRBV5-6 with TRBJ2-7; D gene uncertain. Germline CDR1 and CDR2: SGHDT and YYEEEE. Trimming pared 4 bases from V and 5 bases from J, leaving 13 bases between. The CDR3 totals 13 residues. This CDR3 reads CASSPSLRHEQYF. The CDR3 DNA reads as TGTGCCAGCAGCCCTTCCCTTCGCCACGAGCAGTACTTC.

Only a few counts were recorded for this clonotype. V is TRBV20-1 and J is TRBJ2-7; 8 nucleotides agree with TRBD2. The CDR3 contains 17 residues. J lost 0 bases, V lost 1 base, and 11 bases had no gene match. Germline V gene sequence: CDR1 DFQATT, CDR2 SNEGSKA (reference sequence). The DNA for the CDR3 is TGCAGTGCTAGAGGTCGTACGGGGGGGGCACTCTCCTACGAGCAGTACTTC. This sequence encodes CSARGRTGGALSYEQYF.

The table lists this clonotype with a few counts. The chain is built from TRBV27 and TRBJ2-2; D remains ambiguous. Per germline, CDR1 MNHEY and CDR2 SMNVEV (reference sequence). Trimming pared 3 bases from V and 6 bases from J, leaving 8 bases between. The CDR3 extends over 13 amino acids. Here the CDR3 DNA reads TGTGCCAGCAGTTTTAGGGTCGCCGGGGAGCTGTTTTTT. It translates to CASSFRVAGELFF.

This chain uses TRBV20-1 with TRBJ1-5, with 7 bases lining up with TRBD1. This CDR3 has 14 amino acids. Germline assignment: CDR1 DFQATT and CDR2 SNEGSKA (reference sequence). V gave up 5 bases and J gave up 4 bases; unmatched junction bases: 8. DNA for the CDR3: TGCAGTGCTCCCCGGACAGGTAGTAATCAGCCCCAGCATTTT. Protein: CSAPRTGSNQPQHF.

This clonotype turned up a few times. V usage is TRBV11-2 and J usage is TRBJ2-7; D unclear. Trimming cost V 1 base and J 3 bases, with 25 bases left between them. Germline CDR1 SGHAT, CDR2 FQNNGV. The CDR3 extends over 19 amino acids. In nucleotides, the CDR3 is TGTGCCAGCAGCTTAGTCTCCAGGCTAGACTCCTCCATTAACTACGAGCAGTACTTC. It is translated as CASSLVSRLDSSINYEQYF.

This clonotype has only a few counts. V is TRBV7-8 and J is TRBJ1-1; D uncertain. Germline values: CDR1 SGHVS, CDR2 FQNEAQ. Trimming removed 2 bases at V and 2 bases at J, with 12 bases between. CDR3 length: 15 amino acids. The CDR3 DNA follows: TGTGCCAGCAGCTTATTAGAGGCTCCAAACACTGAAGCTTTCTTT. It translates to CASSLLEAPNTEAFF.

The CDR3: CASSFYQPLSGANVLTF. The CDR3 DNA reads TGTGCCAGCAGTTTTTACCAGCCTCTCTCTGGGGCCAACGTCCTGACTTTC. This chain connects TRBV12-3 or TRBV12-4 to TRBJ2-6, with no clear D. This CDR3 spans 17 amino acids. Trimming removed 3 bases from V and 0 bases from J, with 12 bases in between.

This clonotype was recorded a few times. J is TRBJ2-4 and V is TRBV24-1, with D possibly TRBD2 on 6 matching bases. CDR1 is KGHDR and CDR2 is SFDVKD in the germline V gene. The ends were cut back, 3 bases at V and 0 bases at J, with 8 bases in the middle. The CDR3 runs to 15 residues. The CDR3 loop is CATSDGGKAKNIQYF. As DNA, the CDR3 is TGTGCCACCAGTGATGGGGGGAAAGCCAAAAACATTCAGTACTTC.

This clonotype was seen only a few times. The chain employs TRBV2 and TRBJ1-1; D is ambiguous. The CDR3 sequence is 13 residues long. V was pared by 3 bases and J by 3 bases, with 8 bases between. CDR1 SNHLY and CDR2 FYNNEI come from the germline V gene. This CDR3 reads CASSDRSYTEAFF. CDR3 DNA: TGTGCCAGCAGTGACAGGAGCTACACTGAAGCTTTCTTT.

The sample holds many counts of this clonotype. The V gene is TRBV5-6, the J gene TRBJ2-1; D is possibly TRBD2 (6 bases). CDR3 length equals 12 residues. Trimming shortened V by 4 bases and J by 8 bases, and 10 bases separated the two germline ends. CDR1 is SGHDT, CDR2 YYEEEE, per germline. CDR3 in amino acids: CASSPRDYEQFF. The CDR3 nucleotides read TGTGCCAGCAGCCCAAGGGACTATGAGCAGTTCTTC.

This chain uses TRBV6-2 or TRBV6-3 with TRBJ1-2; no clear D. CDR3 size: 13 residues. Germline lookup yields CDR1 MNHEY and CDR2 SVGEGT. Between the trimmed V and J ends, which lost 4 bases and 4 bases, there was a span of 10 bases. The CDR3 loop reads CASSSPDRYGYTF. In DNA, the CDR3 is TGTGCCAGCAGTTCCCCAGACCGCTATGGCTACACCTTC.